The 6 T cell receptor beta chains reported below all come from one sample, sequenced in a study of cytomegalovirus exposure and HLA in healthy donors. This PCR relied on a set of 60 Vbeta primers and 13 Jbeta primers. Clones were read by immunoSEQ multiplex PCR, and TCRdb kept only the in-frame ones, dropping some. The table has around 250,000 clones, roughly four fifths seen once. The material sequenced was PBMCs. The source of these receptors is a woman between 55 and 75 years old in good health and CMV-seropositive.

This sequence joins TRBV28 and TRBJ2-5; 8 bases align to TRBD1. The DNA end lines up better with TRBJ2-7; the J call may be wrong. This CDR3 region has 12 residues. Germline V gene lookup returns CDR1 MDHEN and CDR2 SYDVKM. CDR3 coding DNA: TGTGCCACCGGACAGGGAGGCTACGAGCAGTACTTC. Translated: CATGQGGYEQYF.

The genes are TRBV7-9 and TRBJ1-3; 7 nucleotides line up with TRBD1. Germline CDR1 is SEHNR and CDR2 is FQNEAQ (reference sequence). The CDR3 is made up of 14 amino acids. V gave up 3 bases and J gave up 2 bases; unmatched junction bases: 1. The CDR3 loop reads CASSLTGPGNTIYF. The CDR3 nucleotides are TGTGCCAGCAGCTTGACAGGGCCTGGAAACACCATATATTTT.

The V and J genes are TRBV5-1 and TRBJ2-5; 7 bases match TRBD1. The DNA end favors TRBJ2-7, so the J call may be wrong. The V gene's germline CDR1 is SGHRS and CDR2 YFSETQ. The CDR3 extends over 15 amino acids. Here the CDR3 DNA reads TGCGCCAGCAGCACCTCCGGGACAGTTGTCCACGAGCAGTACTTC. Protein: CASSTSGTVVHEQYF.

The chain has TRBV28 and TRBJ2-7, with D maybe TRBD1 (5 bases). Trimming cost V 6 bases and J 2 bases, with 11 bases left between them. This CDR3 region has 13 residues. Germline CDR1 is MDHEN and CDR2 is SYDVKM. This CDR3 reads CASSLQDPYEQYF. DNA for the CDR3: TGTGCCAGCAGCCTACAGGACCCCTACGAGCAGTACTTC.

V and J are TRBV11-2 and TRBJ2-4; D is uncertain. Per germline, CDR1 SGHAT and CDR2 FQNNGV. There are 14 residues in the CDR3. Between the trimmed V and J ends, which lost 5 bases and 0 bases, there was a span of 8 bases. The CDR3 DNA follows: TGTGCCAGCAGCCGAGCTGGAGCCAAAAACATTCAGTACTTC. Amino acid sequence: CASSRAGAKNIQYF.

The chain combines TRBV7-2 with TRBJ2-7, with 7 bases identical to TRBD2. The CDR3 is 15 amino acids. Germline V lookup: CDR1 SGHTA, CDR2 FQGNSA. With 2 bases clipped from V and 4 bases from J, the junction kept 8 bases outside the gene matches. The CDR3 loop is CASSLTGLGHYEQYF. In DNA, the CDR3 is TGTGCCAGCAGCTTAACAGGACTAGGACATTACGAGCAGTACTTC.